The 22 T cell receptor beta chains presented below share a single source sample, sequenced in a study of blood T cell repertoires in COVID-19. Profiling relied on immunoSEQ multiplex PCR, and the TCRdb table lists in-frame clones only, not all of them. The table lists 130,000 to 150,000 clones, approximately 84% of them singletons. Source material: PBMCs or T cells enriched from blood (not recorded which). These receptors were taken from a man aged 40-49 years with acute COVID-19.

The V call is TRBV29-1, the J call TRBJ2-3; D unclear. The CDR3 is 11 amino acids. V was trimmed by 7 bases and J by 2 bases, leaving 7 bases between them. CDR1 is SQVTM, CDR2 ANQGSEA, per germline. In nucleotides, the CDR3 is TGCAGCGGGTCACACACAGATACGCAGTATTTT. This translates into CSGSHTDTQYF.

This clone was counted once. The CDR3 nucleotides read TGTGCCAGCAGCTCACGTCAGTCCTACGAGCAGTACTTC. Amino acids: CASSSRQSYEQYF. The J gene is TRBJ2-7, the V gene TRBV11-3; D is unclear. Between the trimmed V and J ends, which lost 4 bases and 1 base, there was a span of 8 bases. The CDR3 runs to 13 residues. The germline gives CDR1 SGHNT, CDR2 YENEEA.

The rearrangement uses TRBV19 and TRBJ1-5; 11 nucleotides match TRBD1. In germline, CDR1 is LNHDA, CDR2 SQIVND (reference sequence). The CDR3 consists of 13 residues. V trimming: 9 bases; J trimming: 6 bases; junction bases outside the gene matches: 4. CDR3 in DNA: TGTGCCAGCAGGACAGGGGGCTTTCAGCCCCAGCATTTT. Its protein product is CASRTGGFQPQHF.

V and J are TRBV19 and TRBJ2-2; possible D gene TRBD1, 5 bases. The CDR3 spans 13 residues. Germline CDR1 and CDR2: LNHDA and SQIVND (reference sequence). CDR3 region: CATQGRGTGELFF. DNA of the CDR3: TGTGCTACCCAAGGAAGGGGCACCGGGGAGCTGTTTTTT.

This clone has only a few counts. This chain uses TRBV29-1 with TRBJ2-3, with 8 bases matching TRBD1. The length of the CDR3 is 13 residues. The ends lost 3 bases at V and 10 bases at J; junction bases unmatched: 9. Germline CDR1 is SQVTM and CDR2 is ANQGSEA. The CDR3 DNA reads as TGCAGCGTTGAGGGCAGGGGGCCTGTTGCGCAGTATTTT. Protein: CSVEGRGPVAQYF.

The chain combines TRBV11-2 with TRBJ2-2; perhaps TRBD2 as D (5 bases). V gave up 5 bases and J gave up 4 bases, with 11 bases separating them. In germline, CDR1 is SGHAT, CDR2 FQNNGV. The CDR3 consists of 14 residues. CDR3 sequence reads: CASSRRSGTGELFF. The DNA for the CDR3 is TGTGCCAGCAGCAGGAGGTCGGGCACCGGGGAGCTGTTTTTT.

CDR3 DNA sequence: TGCGCCAGCAGCTTGGGAAGGGGTCTAAGCACAGATACGCAGTATTTT. It is translated as CASSLGRGLSTDTQYF. The chain carries TRBV5-1 and TRBJ2-3; tentative D call: TRBD1 (5 bases). Germline V gives CDR1 SGHRS, CDR2 YFSETQ. V lost 0 bases to trimming and J lost 0 bases, with 11 bases between them. This CDR3 has 16 residues.

The CDR3 protein is CASSPPPERLISYEQYF. For the CDR3, the DNA is TGTGCCAGCAGTCCACCCCCCGAGCGGTTAATCTCCTACGAGCAGTACTTC. The V call is TRBV28, the J call TRBJ2-7, with a tentative D call TRBD2 (5 bases). Germline V gives CDR1 MDHEN, CDR2 SYDVKM. This CDR3 comprises 17 residues. V lost 5 bases to trimming and J lost 0 bases, with 20 bases between them.

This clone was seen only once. Here the CDR3 reads CASSARDIGFSGANVLTF. In DNA, the CDR3 is TGTGCCAGCAGCGCCCGGGACATTGGTTTCTCTGGGGCCAACGTCCTGACTTTC. V gene TRBV9 combines with J gene TRBJ2-6; a possible D gene is TRBD1 (6 bases). Trimming took 3 bases from V and 0 from J, leaving 16 bases between them. From germline, CDR1 is SGDLS and CDR2 YYNGEE. The CDR3 contains 18 residues.

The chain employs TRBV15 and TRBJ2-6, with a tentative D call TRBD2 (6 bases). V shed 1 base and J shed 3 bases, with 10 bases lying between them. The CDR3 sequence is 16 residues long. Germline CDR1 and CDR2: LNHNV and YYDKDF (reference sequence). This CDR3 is CATSRGTGGGANVLTF. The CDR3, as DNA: TGTGCCACCAGCAGAGGGACCGGGGGTGGGGCCAACGTCCTGACTTTC. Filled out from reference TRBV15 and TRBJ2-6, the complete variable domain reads DAMVIQNPRYQVTQFGKPVTLSCSQTLNHNVMYWYQQKSSQAPKLLFHYYDKDFNNEADTPDNFQSRRPNTSFCFLDIRSPGLGDTAMYLCATSRGTGGGANVLTFGAGSRLTVL.

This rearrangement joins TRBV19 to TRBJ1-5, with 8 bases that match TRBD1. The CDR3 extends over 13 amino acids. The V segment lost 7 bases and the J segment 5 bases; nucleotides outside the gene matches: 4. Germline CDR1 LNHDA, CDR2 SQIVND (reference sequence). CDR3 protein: CASNDRGYQPQHF. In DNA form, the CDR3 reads TGTGCCAGTAACGACAGGGGATATCAGCCCCAGCATTTT.

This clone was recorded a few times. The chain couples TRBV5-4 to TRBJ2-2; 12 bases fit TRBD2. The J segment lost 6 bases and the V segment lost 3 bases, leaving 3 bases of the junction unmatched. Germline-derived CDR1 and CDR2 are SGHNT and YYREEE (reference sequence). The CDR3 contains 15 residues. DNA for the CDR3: TGTGCCAGCAGCTACGGACTAGCGGGGTCCGGGGAGCTGTTTTTT. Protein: CASSYGLAGSGELFF. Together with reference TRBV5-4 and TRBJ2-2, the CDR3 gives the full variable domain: ETGVTQSPTHLIKTRGQQVTLRCSSQSGHNTVSWYQQALGQGPQFIFQYYREEENGRGNFPPRFSGLQFPNYSSELNVNALELDDSALYLCASSYGLAGSGELFFGEGSRLTVL.

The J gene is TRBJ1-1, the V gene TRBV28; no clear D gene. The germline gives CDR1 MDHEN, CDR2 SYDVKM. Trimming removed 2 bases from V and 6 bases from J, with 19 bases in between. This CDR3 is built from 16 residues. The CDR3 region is CASSLPKGTGEPEAFF. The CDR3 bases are TGTGCCAGCAGTTTACCCAAGGGCACCGGGGAGCCTGAAGCTTTCTTT.

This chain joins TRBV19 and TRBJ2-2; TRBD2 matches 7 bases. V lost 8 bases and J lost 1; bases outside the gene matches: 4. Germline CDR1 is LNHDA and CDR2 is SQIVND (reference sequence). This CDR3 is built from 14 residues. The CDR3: CASRSGMNTGELFF. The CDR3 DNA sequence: TGTGCCAGTCGGAGCGGGATGAACACCGGGGAGCTGTTTTTT.

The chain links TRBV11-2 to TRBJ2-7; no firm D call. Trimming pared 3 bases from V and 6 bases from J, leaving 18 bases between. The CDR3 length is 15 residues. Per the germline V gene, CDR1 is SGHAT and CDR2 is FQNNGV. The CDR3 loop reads CASSFAVSYRGEQYF. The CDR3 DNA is TGTGCCAGCAGCTTCGCTGTTAGCTACCGCGGCGAGCAGTACTTC. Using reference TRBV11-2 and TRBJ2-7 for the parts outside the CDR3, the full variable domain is EAGVAQSPRYKIIEKRQSVAFWCNPISGHATLYWYQQILGQGPKLLIQFQNNGVVDDSQLPKDRFSAERLKGVDSTLKIQPAKLEDSAVYLCASSFAVSYRGEQYFGPGTRLTVT.

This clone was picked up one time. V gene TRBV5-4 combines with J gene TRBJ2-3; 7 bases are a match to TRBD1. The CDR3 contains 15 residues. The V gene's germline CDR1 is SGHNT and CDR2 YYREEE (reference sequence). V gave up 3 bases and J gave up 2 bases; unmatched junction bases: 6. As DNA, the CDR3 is TGTGCCAGCAGCTCGCCGGGACAGAACACAGATACGCAGTATTTT. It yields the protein CASSSPGQNTDTQYF.

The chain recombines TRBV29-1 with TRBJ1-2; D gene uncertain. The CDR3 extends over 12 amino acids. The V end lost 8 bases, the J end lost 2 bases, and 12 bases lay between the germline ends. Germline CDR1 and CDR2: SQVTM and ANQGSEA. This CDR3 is CSTLHRNYGYTF. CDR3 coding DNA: TGCAGCACATTACACAGAAACTATGGCTACACCTTC. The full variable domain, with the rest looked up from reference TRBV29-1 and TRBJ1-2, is SAVISQKPSRDICQRGTSLTIQCQVDSQVTMMFWYRQQPGQSLTLIATANQGSEATYESGFVIDKFPISRPNLTFSTLTVSNMSPEDSSIYLCSTLHRNYGYTFGSGTRLTVV.

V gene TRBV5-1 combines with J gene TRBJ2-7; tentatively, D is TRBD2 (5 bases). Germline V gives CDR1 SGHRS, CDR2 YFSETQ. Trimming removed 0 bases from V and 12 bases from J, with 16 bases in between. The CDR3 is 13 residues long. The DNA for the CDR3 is TGCGCCAGCAGCTTGGAGTTGGGTGGCAGCGGGTACTTC. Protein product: CASSLELGGSGYF.

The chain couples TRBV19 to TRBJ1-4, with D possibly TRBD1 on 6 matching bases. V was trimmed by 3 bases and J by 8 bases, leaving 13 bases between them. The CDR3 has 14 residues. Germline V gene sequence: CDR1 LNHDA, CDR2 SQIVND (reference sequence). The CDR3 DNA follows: TGTGCCAGTAGTATTATAGGACAGCTAGAAAAACTGTTTTTT. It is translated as CASSIIGQLEKLFF.

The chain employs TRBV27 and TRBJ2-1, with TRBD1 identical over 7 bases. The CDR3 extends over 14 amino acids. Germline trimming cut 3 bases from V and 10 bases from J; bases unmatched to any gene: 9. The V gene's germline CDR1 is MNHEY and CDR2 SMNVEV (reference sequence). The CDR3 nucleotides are TGTGCCAGCAGTTTCCTCGACAGGGTGGTCGAGCAGTTCTTC. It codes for CASSFLDRVVEQFF.

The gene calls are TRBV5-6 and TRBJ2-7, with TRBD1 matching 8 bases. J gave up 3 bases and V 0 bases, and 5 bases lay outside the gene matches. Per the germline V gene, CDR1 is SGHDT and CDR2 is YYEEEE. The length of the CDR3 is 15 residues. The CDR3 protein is CASSLGAGGVYEQYF. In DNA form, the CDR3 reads TGTGCCAGCAGCTTGGGGGCAGGGGGCGTCTACGAGCAGTACTTC. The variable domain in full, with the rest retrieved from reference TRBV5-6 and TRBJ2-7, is DAGVTQSPTHLIKTRGQQVTLRCSPKSGHDTVSWYQQALGQGPQFIFQYYEEEERQRGNFPDRFSGHQFPNYSSELNVNALLLGDSALYLCASSLGAGGVYEQYFGPGTRLTVT.

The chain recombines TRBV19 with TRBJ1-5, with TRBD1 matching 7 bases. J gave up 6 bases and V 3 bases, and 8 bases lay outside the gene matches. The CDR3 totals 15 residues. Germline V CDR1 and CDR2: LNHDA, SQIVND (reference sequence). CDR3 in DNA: TGTGCCAGTAGTATGACAGGGAGTGGGGCTCAGCCCCAGCATTTT. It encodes CASSMTGSGAQPQHF. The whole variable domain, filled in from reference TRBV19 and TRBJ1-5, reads DGGITQSPKYLFRKEGQNVTLSCEQNLNHDAMYWYRQDPGQGLRLIYYSQIVNDFQKGDIAEGYSVSREKKESFPLTVTSAQKNPTAFYLCASSMTGSGAQPQHFGDGTRLSIL.